Sequencing of this T cell receptor (beta chain) was carried out in a study of shared clonotypes between healthy human individuals. Findings and caveats of the study: Enrolling few donors narrowed the genetic and exposure-history diversity that was represented.

There are 15 residues in the CDR3. Trimming shortened V by 4 bases and J by 2 bases, and 12 bases separated the two germline ends. Germline-derived CDR1 and CDR2 are SGHNT and YYREEE (reference sequence). As concerns this clone: Its target is not known.

Data came from immunoSEQ multiplex PCR; TCRdb stores just in-frame clones and leaves some out. The sample yields 600,000 to 750,000 clones, over 55% seen once. This clonotype originated in a woman aged 25 to 45 in good health. The sample was memory CD4+ T cells sorted from blood. Subset described: CD45RA-negative fraction. The chain employs TRBV5-4 and TRBJ2-2; D is unclear. DNA of the CDR3: TGTGCCAGCAGCCAAACTGGCGGAAACACCGGGGAGCTGTTTTTT. Translating gives CASSQTGGNTGELFF.